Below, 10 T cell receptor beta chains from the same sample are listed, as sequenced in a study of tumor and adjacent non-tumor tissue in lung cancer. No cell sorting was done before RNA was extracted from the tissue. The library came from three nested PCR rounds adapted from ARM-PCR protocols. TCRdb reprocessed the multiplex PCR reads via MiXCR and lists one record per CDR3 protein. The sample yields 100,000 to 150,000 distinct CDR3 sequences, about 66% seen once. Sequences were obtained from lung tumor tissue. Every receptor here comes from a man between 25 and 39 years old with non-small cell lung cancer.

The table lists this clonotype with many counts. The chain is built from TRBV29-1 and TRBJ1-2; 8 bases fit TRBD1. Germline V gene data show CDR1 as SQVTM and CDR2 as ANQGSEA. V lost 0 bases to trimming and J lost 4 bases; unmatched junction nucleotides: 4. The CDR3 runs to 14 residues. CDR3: CSVEDFDRGYGYTF. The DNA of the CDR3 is TGCAGCGTTGAAGATTTTGACAGGGGCTATGGCTACACCTTC.

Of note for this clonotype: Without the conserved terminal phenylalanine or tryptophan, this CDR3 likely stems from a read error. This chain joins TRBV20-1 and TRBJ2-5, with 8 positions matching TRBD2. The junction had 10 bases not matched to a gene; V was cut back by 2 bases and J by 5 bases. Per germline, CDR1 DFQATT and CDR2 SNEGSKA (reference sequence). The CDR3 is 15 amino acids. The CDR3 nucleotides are TGCAGTGCTAGACGGCCCGGGACTAGAAGGGAGACCCAGTACTTA. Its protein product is CSARRPGTRRETQYL.

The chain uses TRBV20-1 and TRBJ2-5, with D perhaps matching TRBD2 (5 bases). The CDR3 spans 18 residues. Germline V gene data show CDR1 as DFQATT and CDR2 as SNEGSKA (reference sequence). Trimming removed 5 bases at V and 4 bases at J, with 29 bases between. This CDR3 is CSARVDPWSGAFRETQYF. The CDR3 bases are TGCAGTGCTCGTGTTGACCCTTGGAGCGGTGCCTTCCGAGAGACCCAGTACTTC.

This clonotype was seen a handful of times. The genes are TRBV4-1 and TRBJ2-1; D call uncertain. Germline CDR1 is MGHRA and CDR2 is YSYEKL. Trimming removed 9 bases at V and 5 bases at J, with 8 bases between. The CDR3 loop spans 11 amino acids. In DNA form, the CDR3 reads TGCGCCAGTCGGATGAACAATGAGCAGTTCTTC. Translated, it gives CASRMNNEQFF.

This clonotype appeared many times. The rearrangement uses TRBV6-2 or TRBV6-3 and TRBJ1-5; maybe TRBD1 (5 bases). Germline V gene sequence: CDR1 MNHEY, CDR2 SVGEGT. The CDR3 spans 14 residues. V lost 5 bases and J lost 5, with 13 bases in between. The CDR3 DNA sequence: TGTGCCAGCAGTACGGGGGGTCCCTATCAGCCCCAGCATTTT. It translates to CASSTGGPYQPQHF.

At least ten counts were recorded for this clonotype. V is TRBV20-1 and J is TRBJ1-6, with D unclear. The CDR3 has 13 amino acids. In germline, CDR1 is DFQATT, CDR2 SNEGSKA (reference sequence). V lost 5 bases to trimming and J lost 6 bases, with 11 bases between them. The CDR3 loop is CSASRMVNSPLHF. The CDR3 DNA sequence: TGCAGTGCTTCCAGGATGGTTAATTCACCCCTCCACTTT.

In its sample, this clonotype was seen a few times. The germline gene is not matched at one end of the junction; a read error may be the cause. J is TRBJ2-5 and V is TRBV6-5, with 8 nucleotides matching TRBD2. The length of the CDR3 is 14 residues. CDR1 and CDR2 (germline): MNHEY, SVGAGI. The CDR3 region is CASSGGGAQEPQYF. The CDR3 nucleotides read TGTGCCAGCAGCGGGGGGGGGGCTCAAGAGCCCCAGTACTTC.

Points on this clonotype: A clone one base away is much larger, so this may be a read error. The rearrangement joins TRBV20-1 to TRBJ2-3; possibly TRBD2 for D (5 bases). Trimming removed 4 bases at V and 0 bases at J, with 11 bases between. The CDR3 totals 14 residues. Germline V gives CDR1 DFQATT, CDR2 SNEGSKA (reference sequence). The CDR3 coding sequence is TGCAGTGCTATACCGGGATGGAGCACAGATACGCAGTATTTT. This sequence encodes CSAIPGWSTDTQYF.

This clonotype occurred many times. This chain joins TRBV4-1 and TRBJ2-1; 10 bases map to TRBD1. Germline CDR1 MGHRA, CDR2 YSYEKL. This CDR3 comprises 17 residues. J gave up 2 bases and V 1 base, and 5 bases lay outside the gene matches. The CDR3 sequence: CASSQGWTGGTYNEQFF. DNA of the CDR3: TGCGCCAGCAGCCAAGGATGGACAGGGGGGACCTACAATGAGCAGTTCTTC.

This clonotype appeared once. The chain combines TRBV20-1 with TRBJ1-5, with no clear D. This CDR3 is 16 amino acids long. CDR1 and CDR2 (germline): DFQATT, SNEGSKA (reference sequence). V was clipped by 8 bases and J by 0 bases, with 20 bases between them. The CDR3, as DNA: TGCAGTATTAGAGATCTACTGGGATATAGCAATCAGCCCCAGCATTTT. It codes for CSIRDLLGYSNQPQHF.